This TCR beta chain was observed in a study of cytomegalovirus exposure and HLA in healthy donors. The primer mix had 60 Vbeta and 13 Jbeta primers. Clones were read by immunoSEQ multiplex PCR, and TCRdb kept only the in-frame ones, dropping some. The sample lists about 180,000 clones, 75% to 85% occurring once. Findings of the study overall: Most of the TCR beta V segments (in an earlier analysis) were productive either about 87% or about 30% of the time. Reportedly, cytomegalovirus status was diagnosed with high sensitivity and specificity. Most subjects' HLA-A and HLA-B alleles were reportedly predicted from TCR beta sequences.

This clone has just one count. The antigen is unknown. CDR1 and CDR2 (germline): MNHEY, SMNVEV (reference sequence). CDR3 length: 18 residues. Trimming removed 8 bases from V and 0 bases from J, with 25 bases in between. This chain joins TRBV27 and TRBJ1-1; weak D call: TRBD1 (6 bases). This clonotype was obtained from a woman aged 60-75 years in good health and CMV-seropositive. Input material: PBMCs. The CDR3 sequence is CASGGYMGQNVMNTEAFF. DNA of the CDR3: TGTGCCAGCGGCGGATATATGGGACAAAATGTTATGAACACTGAAGCTTTCTTT.